This is a list of T cell receptor beta chains from one sample in a study of Ad26.COV2.S vaccination and SARS-CoV-2 variants. Profiled with immunoSEQ multiplex PCR; TCRdb holds only in-frame clones, not every one. The sample has about 350,000 clones; approximately 86% are singletons. The specimen comprised peripheral blood, sampled in a trial of Ad26.COV2.S vaccine versus placebo. Every receptor here comes from a person aged 18 to 59 who received the Ad26.COV2.S COVID-19 vaccine or a placebo. CDR3s include the opening cysteine and the closing phenylalanine or tryptophan. A D gene is named only where the DNA matches it firmly. Not every row has a clone size; where given, it reads once, few, many or a size class.

v_call	clone_size	d_call	cdr3_length	j_call	cdr3_nt	cdr3_aa
TRBV28	.	.	12	TRBJ1-1	TGTGCCAGCAGTTTACTGGGATCTGAAGCTTTCTTT	CASSLLGSEAFF
TRBV5-4	once	TRBD2	13	TRBJ2-7	TGTGCGACGGGACTAGCGGGGGGATACGAGCAGTACTTC	CATGLAGGYEQYF
TRBV5-1	.	.	15	TRBJ1-1	TGCGCCAGCAGCCCAGGACAGACGCCCAACACTGAAGCTTTCTTT	CASSPGQTPNTEAFF
TRBV6-2/TRBV6-3	.	.	14	TRBJ1-1	TGTGCCAGCAGTCCACCGGGGTGGAGCACTGAAGCTTTCTTT	CASSPPGWSTEAFF
TRBV5-1	.	.	14	TRBJ1-2	TGCGCCAGCAGCTTTAATCGAGAGGCGGATGGCTACACCTTC	CASSFNREADGYTF
TRBV7-9	.	TRBD2	15	TRBJ2-1	TGTGCCAGCAGCTTACGGCTAGCGGGAGACAATGAGCAGTTCTTC	CASSLRLAGDNEQFF
TRBV3-1/TRBV3-2	.	TRBD2	15	TRBJ2-2	TGTGCCAGCAGCCTATTGACAGCGGGAGCCGGGGAGCTGTTTTTT	CASSLLTAGAGELFF
TRBV21-1	.	.	19	TRBJ2-5	TGTGCCAGCAGCAAAGCGGCTCCCTGGCGGGAGAGGGGGCAAGAGACCCAGTACTTC	CASSKAAPWRERGQETQYF
TRBV3-1/TRBV3-2	.	.	14	TRBJ1-2	TGTGCCAGCAGCCAAGGGGAGGGGACGGGGAGCAACACCTTC	CASSQGEGTGSNTF
TRBV7-2	once	.	12	TRBJ2-3	TGTGCCAGCAGCTATCGGACGGGTACGCAGTATTTT	CASSYRTGTQYF
TRBV5-1	.	.	17	TRBJ2-5	TGCGCCAGCAGCCCCACACGTTCGCTTTTAGGGAGAGAGACCCAGTACTTC	CASSPTRSLLGRETQYF
TRBV7-2	.	.	14	TRBJ2-2	TGTGCCAGCAGCTCAACTCTAGTCTCCGGGGAGCTGTTTTTT	CASSSTLVSGELFF
TRBV7-3	.	.	14	TRBJ2-7	TGTGCCAGCAGGGGCGGGCAGGATCACTACGAGCAGTACTTC	CASRGGQDHYEQYF